This entry concerns a single T cell receptor (beta chain). The germline CDR1 and CDR2 sequences are WNHNN and SYGVQD (reference sequence). With V trimmed by 4 bases and J by 6 bases, 2 bases remained unmatched. CDR3 length: 14 amino acids. As processed by the authors: The authors estimated nucleated cell counts from reference gene primer amplification. Measured with immunoSEQ multiplex PCR; TCRdb has only the in-frame clones, and not every one. V and J calls plus clone size are reproduced from that table; the DNA served to infer D and trimming. This table holds around 190,000 clones, approximately 83% found once. The sample originates from a study of blood T cell repertoires in COVID-19. Study background: From the United States, Italy and Spain came samples of acute and convalescent COVID-19. PBMCs, B-cell-depleted T cells, or T cells provided the cDNA or gDNA that made up the material.

This sequence joins TRBV10-1 and TRBJ2-3; 12 bases fit TRBD2. Input material: peripheral blood. This clonotype was obtained from a man aged 45-65 years with active or convalescent COVID-19. In DNA, the CDR3 is TGCGCCAGCAGTGTTACTAGCGGGAGGGATACGCAGTATTTT. It is translated as CASSVTSGRDTQYF.